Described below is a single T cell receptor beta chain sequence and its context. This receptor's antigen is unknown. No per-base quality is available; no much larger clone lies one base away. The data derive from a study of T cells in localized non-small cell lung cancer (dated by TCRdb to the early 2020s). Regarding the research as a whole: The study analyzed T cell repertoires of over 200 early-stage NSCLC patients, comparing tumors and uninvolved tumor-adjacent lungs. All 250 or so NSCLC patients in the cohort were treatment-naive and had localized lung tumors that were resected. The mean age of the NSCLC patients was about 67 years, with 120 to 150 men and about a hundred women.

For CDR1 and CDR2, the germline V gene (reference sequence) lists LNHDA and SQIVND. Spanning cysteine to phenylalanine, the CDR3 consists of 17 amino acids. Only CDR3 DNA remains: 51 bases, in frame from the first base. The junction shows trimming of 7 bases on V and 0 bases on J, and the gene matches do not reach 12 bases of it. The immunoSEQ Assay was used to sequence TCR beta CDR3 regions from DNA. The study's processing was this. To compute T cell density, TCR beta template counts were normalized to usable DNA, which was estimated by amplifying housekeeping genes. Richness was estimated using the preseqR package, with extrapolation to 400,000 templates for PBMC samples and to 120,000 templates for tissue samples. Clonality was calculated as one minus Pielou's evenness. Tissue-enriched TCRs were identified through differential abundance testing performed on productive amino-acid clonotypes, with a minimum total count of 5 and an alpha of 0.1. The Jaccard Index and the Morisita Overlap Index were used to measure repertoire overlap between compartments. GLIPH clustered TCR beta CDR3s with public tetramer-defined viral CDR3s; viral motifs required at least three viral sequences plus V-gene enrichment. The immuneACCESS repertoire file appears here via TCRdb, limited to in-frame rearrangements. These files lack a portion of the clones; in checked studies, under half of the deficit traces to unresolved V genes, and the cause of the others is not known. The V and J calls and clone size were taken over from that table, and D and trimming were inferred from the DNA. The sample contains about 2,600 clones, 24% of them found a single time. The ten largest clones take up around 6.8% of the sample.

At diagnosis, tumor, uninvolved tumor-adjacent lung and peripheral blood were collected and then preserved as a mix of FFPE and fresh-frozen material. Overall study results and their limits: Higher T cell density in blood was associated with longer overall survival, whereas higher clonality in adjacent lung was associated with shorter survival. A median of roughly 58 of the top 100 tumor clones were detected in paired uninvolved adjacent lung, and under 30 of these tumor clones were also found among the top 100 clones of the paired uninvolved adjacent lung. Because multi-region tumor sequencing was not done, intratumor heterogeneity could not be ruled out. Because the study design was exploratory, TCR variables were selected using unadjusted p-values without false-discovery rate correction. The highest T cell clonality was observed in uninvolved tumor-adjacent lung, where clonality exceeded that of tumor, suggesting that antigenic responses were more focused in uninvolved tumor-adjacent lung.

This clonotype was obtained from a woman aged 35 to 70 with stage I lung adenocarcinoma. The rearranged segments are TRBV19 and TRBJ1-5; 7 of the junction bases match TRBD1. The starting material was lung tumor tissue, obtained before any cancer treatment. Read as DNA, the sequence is TGTGCCAGTACCGCGACAGGGAACATGTATAGCAATCAGCCCCAGCATTTT. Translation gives CASTATGNMYSNQPQHF.